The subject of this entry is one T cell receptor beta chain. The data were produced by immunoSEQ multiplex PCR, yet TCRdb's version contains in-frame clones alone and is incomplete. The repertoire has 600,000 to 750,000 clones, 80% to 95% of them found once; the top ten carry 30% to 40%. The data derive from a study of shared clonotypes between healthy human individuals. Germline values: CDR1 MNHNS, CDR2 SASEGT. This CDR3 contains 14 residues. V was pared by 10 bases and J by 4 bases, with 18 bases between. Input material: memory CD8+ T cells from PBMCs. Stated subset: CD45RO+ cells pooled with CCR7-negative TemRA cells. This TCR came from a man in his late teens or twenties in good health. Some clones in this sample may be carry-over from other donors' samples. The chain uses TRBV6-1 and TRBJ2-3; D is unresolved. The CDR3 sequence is CANPAGPPADTQYF. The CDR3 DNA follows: TGTGCCAACCCCGCCGGGCCCCCGGCAGATACGCAGTATTTT.